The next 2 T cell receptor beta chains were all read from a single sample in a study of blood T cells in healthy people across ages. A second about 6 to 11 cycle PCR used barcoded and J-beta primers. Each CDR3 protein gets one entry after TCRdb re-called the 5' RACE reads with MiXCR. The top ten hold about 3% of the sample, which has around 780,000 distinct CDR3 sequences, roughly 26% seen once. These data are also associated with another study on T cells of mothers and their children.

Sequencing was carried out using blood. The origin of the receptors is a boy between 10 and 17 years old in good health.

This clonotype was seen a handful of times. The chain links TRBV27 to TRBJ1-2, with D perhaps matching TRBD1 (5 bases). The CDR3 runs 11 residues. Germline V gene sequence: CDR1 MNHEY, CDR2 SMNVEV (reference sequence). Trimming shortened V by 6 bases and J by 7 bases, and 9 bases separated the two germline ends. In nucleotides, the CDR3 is TGTGCCAGCAGAGGGGTGAGTGGCTACACCTTC. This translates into CASRGVSGYTF.

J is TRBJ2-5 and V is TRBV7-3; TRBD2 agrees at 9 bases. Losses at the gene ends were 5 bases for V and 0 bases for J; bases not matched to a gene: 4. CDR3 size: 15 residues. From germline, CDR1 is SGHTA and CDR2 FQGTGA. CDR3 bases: TGTGCCAGCAGCCGGGGCGGGGGGGACCAAGAGACCCAGTACTTC. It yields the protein CASSRGGGDQETQYF.